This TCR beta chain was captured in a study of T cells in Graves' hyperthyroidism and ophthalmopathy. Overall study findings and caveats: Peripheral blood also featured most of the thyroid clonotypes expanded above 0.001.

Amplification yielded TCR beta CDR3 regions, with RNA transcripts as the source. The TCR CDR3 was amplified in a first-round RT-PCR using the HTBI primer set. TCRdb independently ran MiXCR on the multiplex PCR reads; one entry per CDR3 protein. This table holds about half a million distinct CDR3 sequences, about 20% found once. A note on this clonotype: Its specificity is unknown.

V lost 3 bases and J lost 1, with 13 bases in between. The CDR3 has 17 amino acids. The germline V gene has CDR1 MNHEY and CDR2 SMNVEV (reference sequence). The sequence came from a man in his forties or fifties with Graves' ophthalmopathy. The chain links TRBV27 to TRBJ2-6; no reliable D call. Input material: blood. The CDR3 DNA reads TGTGCCAGCAGTTTGGTGGTGACCGCTTCTGGGGCCAACGTCCTGACTTTC. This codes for CASSLVVTASGANVLTF.